The subject of this entry is one T cell receptor (beta chain). The antigen is unknown. Primers: 60 Vbeta forward and 13 Jbeta reverse. The repertoire was sequenced with immunoSEQ multiplex PCR; TCRdb's copy has only in-frame clones and lacks some. The repertoire has some 90,000 clones, nearly 80% of them found once; the top ten carry 20% to 30%. This sample was taken from a study of cytomegalovirus exposure and HLA in healthy donors. Findings and caveats of the study: Looking again later, the authors saw that most CMV-associated TCR beta chains seemed HLA-restricted. Among TCR beta chains, those listed as cytomegalovirus-associated numbered about 150.

The CDR3 has 13 residues. J was trimmed by 15 bases and V by 3 bases; bases with no gene match: 8. CDR1 and CDR2 from the germline V gene are SGHTA and FQGTGA. At collection, donors were nominally healthy, but unrecorded immune exposures were probable. This receptor was obtained from a woman in her forties or fifties in good health and CMV-seropositive. This chain joins TRBV7-3 and TRBJ2-1; TRBD2 matches at 10 bases. The sequenced sample consisted of PBMCs. The CDR3 DNA sequence: TGTGCCAGCAGCTTGAGCGGGAGGGCCGTACCGTTCTTC. This gives the protein CASSLSGRAVPFF.